The source of this T cell receptor beta chain is a study of T-cell reconstitution after alpha-beta-depleted transplantation in children. General study points: Reportedly, alpha-beta T cells present about two months post-transplant originated from several hundred expanded clones of graft origin. A year had passed since transplant, and T-cell counts and diversity by then came mostly from newly produced T cells.

Trimming removed 4 bases at V and 3 bases at J, with 4 bases between. Germline lookup yields CDR1 SGHNT and CDR2 YENEEA. CDR3 length: 11 residues. This clonotype is classed as medium-sized (0.01 to 0.1%). Its antigen is unknown. Researchers prepared the TCRbeta library using unique molecular identifiers, the study reports. A single record per CDR3 protein comes from TCRdb applying MiXCR to the PCR reads. The repertoire holds 6,200 or so distinct CDR3 sequences, roughly 15% seen once, with under 7% in the top ten. This TCR came from a boy under 18 with acute lymphoblastic leukemia, due to receive a stem cell transplant. The source was PBMCs, collected before TCRalphabeta/CD19-depleted stem cell transplant. This chain uses TRBV11-3 with TRBJ2-7; D remains unclear. CDR3 in amino acids: CASSWDYEQYF. CDR3 DNA: TGTGCCAGCAGCTGGGACTACGAGCAGTACTTC.